This T cell receptor beta chain was retrieved from a study of T cells in Graves' hyperthyroidism and ophthalmopathy. This CDR3 region has 11 residues. CDR1 is MGHRA and CDR2 is YSYEKL in the germline V gene. Trimming took 0 bases from V and 14 from J, leaving 7 bases between them. The PBMCs studied were ones that came from about 10 ml fresh peripheral blood. The CDR3 regions of TCR beta were amplified from RNA transcripts. Initially, a first-round RT-PCR of the TCR CDR3 employed the HTBI primer set. TCRdb used MiXCR to reprocess the multiplex PCR reads, holding one entry per CDR3 protein. The sample consists of about 400,000 distinct CDR3 sequences, about 12% of them appearing once.

The TCR sequence derives from a woman in her late teens or twenties with Graves' hyperthyroidism. V usage is TRBV4-1 and J usage is TRBJ1-4, with D possibly TRBD1 on 5 matching bases. Sequenced material: blood. CDR3 bases: TGCGCCAGCAGCCAAGACCAGGGTCTGTTTTTT. Translation: CASSQDQGLFF.